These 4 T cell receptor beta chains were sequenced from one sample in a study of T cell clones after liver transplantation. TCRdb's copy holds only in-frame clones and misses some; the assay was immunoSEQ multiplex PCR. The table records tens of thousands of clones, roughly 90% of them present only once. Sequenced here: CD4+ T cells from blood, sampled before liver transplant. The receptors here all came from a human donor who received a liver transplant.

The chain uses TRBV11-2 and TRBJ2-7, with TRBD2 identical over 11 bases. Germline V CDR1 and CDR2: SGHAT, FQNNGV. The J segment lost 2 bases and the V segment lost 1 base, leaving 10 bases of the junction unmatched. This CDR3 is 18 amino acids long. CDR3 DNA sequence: TGTGCCAGCAGCTTAGCAACTAGCGGGAGTCCTCCGCCCTACGAGCAGTACTTC. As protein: CASSLATSGSPPPYEQYF.

The CDR3 protein is CASSLEGTGVDTQYF. CDR3 DNA: TGCGCCAGCAGCTTGGAAGGGACAGGGGTGGATACGCAGTATTTT. This chain uses TRBV5-1 with TRBJ2-3; TRBD1 matches at 10 bases. Germline CDR1 and CDR2: SGHRS and YFSETQ. Trimming cost V 0 bases and J 6 bases; bases outside gene matches: 4. There are 15 residues in the CDR3.

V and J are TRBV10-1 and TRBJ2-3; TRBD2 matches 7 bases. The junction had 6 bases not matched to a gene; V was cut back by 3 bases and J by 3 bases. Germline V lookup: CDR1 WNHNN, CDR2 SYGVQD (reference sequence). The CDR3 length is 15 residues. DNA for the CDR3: TGCGCCAGCAGTGATCGCGGGAGTCAGACAGATACGCAGTATTTT. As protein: CASSDRGSQTDTQYF.

The CDR3 sequence: CASSQDILESGHPNEKLFF. As DNA, the CDR3 is TGCGCCAGCAGCCAAGATATTTTGGAATCGGGGCACCCGAATGAAAAACTGTTTTTT. V gene TRBV4-3 combines with J gene TRBJ1-4, with a tentative D call TRBD1 (5 bases). Germline loops: CDR1 LGHNA, CDR2 YSLEER. V lost 0 bases to trimming and J lost 5 bases, with 22 bases between them. The CDR3 is 19 amino acids.